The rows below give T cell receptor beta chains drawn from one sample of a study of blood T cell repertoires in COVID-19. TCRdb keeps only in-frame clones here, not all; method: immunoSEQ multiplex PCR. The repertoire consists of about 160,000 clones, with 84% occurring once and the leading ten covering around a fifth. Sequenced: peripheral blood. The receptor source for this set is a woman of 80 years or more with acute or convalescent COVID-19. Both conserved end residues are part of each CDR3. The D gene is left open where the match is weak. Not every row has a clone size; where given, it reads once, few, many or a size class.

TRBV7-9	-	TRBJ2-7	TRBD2	CASSLPPRLAGRRAEQYF	TGTGCCAGCAGCCTCCCCCCAAGGCTAGCGGGAAGACGGGCCGAGCAGTACTTC
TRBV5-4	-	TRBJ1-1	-	CASSPPRGRGTEAFF	TGTGCCAGCAGCCCACCCAGGGGAAGGGGGACTGAAGCTTTCTTT
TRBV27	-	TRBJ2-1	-	CASSFQGGVLNEQFF	TGTGCCAGCAGTTTTCAGGGCGGGGTGCTAAATGAGCAGTTCTTC
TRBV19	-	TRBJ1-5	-	CASSIIDRLNQPQHF	TGTGCCAGTAGTATTATAGACAGGCTGAATCAGCCCCAGCATTTT
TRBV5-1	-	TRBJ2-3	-	CASSFSGGWADTQYF	TGCGCCAGCAGCTTTTCGGGGGGCTGGGCAGATACGCAGTATTTT
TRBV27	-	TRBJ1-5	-	CASSTLETVHNQPQHF	TGTGCCAGCAGCACGCTTGAGACAGTACACAATCAGCCCCAGCATTTT
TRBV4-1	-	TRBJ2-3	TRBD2	CASSQEPAGLAGGNTDTQYF	TGCGCCAGCAGCCAAGAACCGGCCGGACTAGCGGGAGGGAACACAGATACGCAGTATTTT
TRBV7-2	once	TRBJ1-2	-	CASSSSGTYGYTF	TGTGCCAGCAGCTCGTCAGGAACCTATGGCTACACCTTC
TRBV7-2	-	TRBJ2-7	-	CASSLIVDAVYEQYF	TGTGCCAGCAGCTTAATCGTAGATGCGGTGTACGAGCAGTACTTC
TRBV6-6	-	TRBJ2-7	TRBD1	CASSYRTGGAGYEQYF	TGTGCCAGCAGTTACCGGACAGGGGGCGCCGGGTACGAGCAGTACTTC
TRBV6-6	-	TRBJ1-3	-	CASGLTPNTIYF	TGTGCCAGCGGCTTAACGCCAAACACCATATATTTT
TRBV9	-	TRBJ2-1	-	CASSVGGSGEQFF	TGTGCCAGCAGCGTAGGGGGCTCGGGTGAGCAGTTCTTC
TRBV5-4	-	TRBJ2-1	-	CASSLSGVSYNEQFF	TGTGCCAGCAGCTTGTCCGGGGTCTCCTACAATGAGCAGTTCTTC
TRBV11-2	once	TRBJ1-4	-	CASSLAGTQVPNEKLFF	TGTGCCAGCAGCTTAGCGGGCACACAGGTGCCTAATGAAAAACTGTTTTTT
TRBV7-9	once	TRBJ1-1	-	CASSLDNRNTEAFF	TGTGCCAGCAGCTTAGACAACAGGAACACTGAAGCTTTCTTT
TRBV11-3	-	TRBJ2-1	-	CASSKDGVLGEQFF	TGTGCCAGCAGTAAGGACGGAGTACTAGGAGAGCAGTTCTTC